The T cell receptor beta chain described here comes from a study of T cell responses to AZD1222 COVID-19 vaccine. Regarding the study as a whole: Without day 14 samples, only post-peak T cell repertoires were studied. AZD1222 recipients seropositive at baseline numbered only six or seven.

V was cut by 3 bases and J by 3 bases, with 8 bases left in between. Germline V gives CDR1 SNHLY, CDR2 FYNNEI. This CDR3 is built from 14 residues. On this clone itself: What it recognizes is unknown.

Assay used: immunoSEQ multiplex PCR; TCRdb lists only in-frame clones, some missing. The data hold approximately 73,000 clones, with around 84% observed a single time. The sample in question was peripheral blood, obtained on day 0 of AZD1222 vaccination. The chain recombines TRBV2 with TRBJ1-4, with D maybe TRBD1 (5 bases). This clonotype originated in an adult in good health. The CDR3 loop is CASSEGQANEKLFF. As DNA, the CDR3 is TGTGCCAGCAGTGAGGGGCAGGCTAATGAAAAACTGTTTTTT.